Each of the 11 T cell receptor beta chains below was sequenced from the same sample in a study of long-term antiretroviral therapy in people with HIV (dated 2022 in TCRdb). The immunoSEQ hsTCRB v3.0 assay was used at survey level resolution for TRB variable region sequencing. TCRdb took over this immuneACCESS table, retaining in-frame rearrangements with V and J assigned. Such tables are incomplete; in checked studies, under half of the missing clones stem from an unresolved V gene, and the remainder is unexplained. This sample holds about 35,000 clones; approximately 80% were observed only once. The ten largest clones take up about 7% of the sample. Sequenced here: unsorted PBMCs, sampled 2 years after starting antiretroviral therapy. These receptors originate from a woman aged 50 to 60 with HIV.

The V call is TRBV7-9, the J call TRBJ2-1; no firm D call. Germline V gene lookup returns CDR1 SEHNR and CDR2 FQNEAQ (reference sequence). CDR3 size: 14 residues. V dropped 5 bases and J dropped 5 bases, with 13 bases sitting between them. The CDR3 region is CASSPRMNNNEQFF. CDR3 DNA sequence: TGTGCCAGCAGCCCTAGGATGAATAACAATGAGCAGTTCTTC.

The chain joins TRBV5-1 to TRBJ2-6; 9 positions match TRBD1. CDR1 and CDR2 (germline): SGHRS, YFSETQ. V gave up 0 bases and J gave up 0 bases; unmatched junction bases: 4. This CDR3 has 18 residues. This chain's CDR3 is CASSLGDRVGSGANVLTF. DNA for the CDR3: TGCGCCAGCAGCTTGGGGGACAGGGTTGGCTCTGGGGCCAACGTCCTGACTTTC. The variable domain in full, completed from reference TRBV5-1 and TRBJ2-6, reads KAGVTQTPRYLIKTRGQQVTLSCSPISGHRSVSWYQQTPGQGLQFLFEYFSETQRNKGNFPGRFSGRQFSNSRSEMNVSTLELGDSALYLCASSLGDRVGSGANVLTFGAGSRLTVL.

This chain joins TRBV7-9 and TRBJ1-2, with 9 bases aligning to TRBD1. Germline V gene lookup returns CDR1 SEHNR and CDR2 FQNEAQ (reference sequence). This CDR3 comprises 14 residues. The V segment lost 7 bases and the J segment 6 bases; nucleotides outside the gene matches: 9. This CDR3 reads CASIEGQGVDGYTF. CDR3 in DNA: TGTGCCAGCATCGAGGGACAGGGCGTAGATGGCTACACCTTC.

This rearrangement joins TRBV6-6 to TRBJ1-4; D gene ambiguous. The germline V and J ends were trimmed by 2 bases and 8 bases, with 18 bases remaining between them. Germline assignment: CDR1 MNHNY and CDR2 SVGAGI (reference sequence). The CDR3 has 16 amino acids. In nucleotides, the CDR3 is TGTGCCAGCAGTTACACCGGGTCTTCAATCGGGGAAAAACTGTTTTTT. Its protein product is CASSYTGSSIGEKLFF.

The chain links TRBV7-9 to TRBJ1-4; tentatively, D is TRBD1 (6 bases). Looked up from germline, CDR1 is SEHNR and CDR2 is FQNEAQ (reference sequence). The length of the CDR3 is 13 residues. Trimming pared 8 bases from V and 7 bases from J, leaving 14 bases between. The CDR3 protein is CASSRGQIEKLFF. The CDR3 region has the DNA TGTGCCAGCTCACGGGGACAAATTGAAAAACTGTTTTTT.

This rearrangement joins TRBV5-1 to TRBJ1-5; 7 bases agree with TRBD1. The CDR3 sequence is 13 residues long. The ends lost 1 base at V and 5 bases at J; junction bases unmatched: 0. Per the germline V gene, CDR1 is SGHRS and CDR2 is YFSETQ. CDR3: CASSLTGDQPQHF. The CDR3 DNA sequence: TGCGCCAGCAGCTTGACAGGGGATCAGCCCCAGCATTTT.

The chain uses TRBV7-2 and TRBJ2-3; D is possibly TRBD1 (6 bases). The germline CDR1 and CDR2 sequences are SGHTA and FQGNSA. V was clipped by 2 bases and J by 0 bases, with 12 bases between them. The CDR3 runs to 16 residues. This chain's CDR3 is CASSLLWGQSTDTQYF. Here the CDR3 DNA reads TGTGCCAGCAGCTTACTATGGGGGCAGAGCACAGATACGCAGTATTTT.

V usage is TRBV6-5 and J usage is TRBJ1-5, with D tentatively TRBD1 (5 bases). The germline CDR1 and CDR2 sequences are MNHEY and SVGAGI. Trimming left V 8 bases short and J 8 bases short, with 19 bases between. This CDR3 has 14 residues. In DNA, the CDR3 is TGTGCCAGCCACCCTACAGCTCGGGGGAAGCCCCAGCATTTT. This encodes CASHPTARGKPQHF.

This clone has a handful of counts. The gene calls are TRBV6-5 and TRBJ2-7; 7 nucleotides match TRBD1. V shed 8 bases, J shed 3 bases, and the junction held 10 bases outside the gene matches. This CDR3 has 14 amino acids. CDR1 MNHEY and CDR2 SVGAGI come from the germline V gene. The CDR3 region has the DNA TGTGCCAGCGGGAAGGGACAGTCTGTCTACGAGCAGTACTTC. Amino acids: CASGKGQSVYEQYF.

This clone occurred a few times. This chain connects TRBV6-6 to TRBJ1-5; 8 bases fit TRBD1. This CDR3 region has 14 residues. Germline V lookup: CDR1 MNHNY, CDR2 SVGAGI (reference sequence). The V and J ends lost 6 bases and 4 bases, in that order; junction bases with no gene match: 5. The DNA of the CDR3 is TGTGCCAGCAGCGGACAGGGTCATAATCAGCCCCAGCATTTT. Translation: CASSGQGHNQPQHF.

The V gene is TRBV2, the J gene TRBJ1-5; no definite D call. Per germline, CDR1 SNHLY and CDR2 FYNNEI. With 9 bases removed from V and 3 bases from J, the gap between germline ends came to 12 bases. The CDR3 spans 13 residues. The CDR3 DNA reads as TGTGCCAGTGTGGGAGAGCACAATCAGCCCCAGCATTTT. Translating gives CASVGEHNQPQHF.